The 27 T cell receptor beta chains given below trace back to one sample, sequenced in a study of blood T cell repertoires in COVID-19. Sequencing used immunoSEQ multiplex PCR; TCRdb keeps in-frame clones, though not all of them. The table lists about 59,000 clones, around 80% of them singletons. The sample consisted of peripheral blood. The receptors were sampled from a man in his 60s with acute or convalescent COVID-19.

The V gene is TRBV10-3, the J gene TRBJ2-7; 11 bases agree with TRBD2. The CDR3 loop spans 15 amino acids. Unmatched junction bases numbered 3, after V lost 2 bases and J lost 3 bases. Germline V gene sequence: CDR1 ENHRY, CDR2 SYGVKD. CDR3 DNA sequence: TGTGCCATCAGTGAGACCACTAGCGGGAGCTACGAGCAGTACTTC. Its protein product is CAISETTSGSYEQYF.

This clone was seen only once. The V call is TRBV5-1, the J call TRBJ2-5, with D perhaps matching TRBD1 (5 bases). Trimming cost V 3 bases and J 5 bases, with 14 bases left between them. The CDR3 consists of 14 residues. The germline gives CDR1 SGHRS, CDR2 YFSETQ. CDR3 nucleotides: TGCGCCAGCAGCTCCCGACAGCTTGCGGAGACCCAGTACTTC. Translation: CASSSRQLAETQYF.

This chain connects TRBV2 to TRBJ2-5; unclear D gene. Between the trimmed V and J ends, which lost 4 bases and 4 bases, there was a span of 13 bases. The CDR3 is made up of 14 amino acids. CDR1 SNHLY and CDR2 FYNNEI come from the germline V gene. The CDR3 loop reads CASSAGRVPETQYF. The CDR3 nucleotides read TGTGCCAGCAGTGCTGGTAGAGTCCCAGAGACCCAGTACTTC.

The chain links TRBV18 to TRBJ2-1; D might be TRBD1 (6 bases). The V gene lost 3 bases and the J gene lost 4 bases, with 7 bases spanning the gap. Germline CDR1 reads KGHSH; CDR2 reads LQKENI. The CDR3 totals 13 residues. CDR3 coding DNA: TGTGCCAGCTCACCTGGACAGTACAATGAGCAGTTCTTC. Translating it yields CASSPGQYNEQFF. The full variable domain, rest sourced from reference TRBV18 and TRBJ2-1, is NAGVMQNPRHLVRRRGQEARLRCSPMKGHSHVYWYRQLPEEGLKFMVYLQKENIIDESGMPKERFSAEFPKEGPSILRIQQVVRGDSAAYFCASSPGQYNEQFFGPGTRLTVL.

This clone appeared a single time. As DNA, the CDR3 is TGTGCCAGCAGTGGTGACAGACCCTCTGGAAACACCATATATTTT. Protein product: CASSGDRPSGNTIYF. The V and J genes are TRBV2 and TRBJ1-3; D perhaps matches TRBD1 (5 bases). V was pared by 4 bases and J by 0 bases, with 10 bases between. Germline loops: CDR1 SNHLY, CDR2 FYNNEI. The CDR3 spans 15 residues.

The chain links TRBV19 to TRBJ1-6, with D unclear. CDR3 length: 16 residues. V lost 6 bases and J lost 0, with 12 bases in between. CDR1 is LNHDA and CDR2 is SQIVND in the germline V gene (reference sequence). This CDR3 is CASSRAASSYNSPLHF. DNA for the CDR3: TGTGCCAGTAGCCGAGCAGCGAGCTCCTATAATTCACCCCTCCACTTT.

The chain links TRBV28 to TRBJ1-5; 10 bases are shared with TRBD1. The ends lost 5 bases at V and 5 bases at J; junction bases unmatched: 12. Germline CDR1 and CDR2: MDHEN and SYDVKM. This CDR3 comprises 17 residues. The CDR3 coding sequence is TGTGCCAGCAGTCCGGGACAGGGGCCTTTGGGGGATCAGCCCCAGCATTTT. Its translation is CASSPGQGPLGDQPQHF.

The CDR3 DNA follows: TGTGCCAGCGGGGGGACAGGGGAGGCCGATACGCAGTATTTT. It specifies CASGGTGEADTQYF. This chain connects TRBV2 to TRBJ2-3, with 10 bases lining up with TRBD1. Germline trimming cut 8 bases from V and 6 bases from J; bases unmatched to any gene: 8. This CDR3 has 14 residues. Germline loops: CDR1 SNHLY, CDR2 FYNNEI.

This sequence joins TRBV18 and TRBJ2-7; D is unclear. V gave up 2 bases and J gave up 7 bases, with 15 bases separating them. The CDR3 contains 14 residues. The germline V gene encodes CDR1 KGHSH and CDR2 LQKENI. The CDR3 bases are TGTGCCAGCTCACCAGGTAATAGTAAATGGGAGCAGTACTTC. Encoded protein: CASSPGNSKWEQYF.

The gene calls are TRBV7-6 and TRBJ2-5; 9 bases agree with TRBD1. The ends lost 2 bases at V and 6 bases at J; junction bases unmatched: 7. The CDR3 contains 15 residues. Germline V gene sequence: CDR1 SGHVS, CDR2 FNYEAQ. This CDR3 is CASSLLSGQGKTQYF. The CDR3, as DNA: TGTGCCAGCAGCTTACTCTCGGGACAGGGAAAGACCCAGTACTTC. The full variable domain, with the rest looked up from reference TRBV7-6 and TRBJ2-5, is GAGVSQSPRYKVTKRGQDVALRCDPISGHVSLYWYRQALGQGPEFLTYFNYEAQQDKSGLPNDRFSAERPEGSISTLTIQRTEQRDSAMYRCASSLLSGQGKTQYFGPGTRLLVL.

The chain has TRBV5-1 and TRBJ2-1; 10 positions agree with TRBD2. This CDR3 is built from 14 residues. Germline V lookup: CDR1 SGHRS, CDR2 YFSETQ. Trimming at V came to 0 bases and at J to 8 bases, leaving 2 bases not matched to a gene. CDR3 loop: CASSLASGGDEQFF. Written as DNA, the CDR3 is TGCGCCAGCAGCTTGGCTAGCGGGGGCGATGAGCAGTTCTTC.

This CDR3 is CASSAEGRFDEQYF. The CDR3 DNA reads as TGTGCCAGCAGCGCGGAGGGGAGGTTTGACGAGCAGTACTTC. The V call is TRBV5-5, the J call TRBJ2-7, with a possible D match to TRBD2 (6 bases). The CDR3 is 14 residues long. Trimming took 4 bases from V and 5 from J, leaving 16 bases between them. Germline CDR1 is SGHKS and CDR2 is YYEKEE (reference sequence).

This chain links TRBV28 with TRBJ2-3; TRBD1 aligns across 7 bases. The germline gives CDR1 MDHEN, CDR2 SYDVKM. After removal of 3 bases from V and 5 bases from J, the junction contained 11 bases not matched to a gene. This CDR3 is built from 16 residues. The CDR3 spells CASSFSSGQSRDTQYF. In nucleotides, the CDR3 is TGTGCCAGCAGTTTTTCCTCGGGACAGTCACGAGATACGCAGTATTTT.

V gene TRBV11-2 combines with J gene TRBJ2-5, with a weak D call TRBD1 (6 bases). The germline CDR1 and CDR2 sequences are SGHAT and FQNNGV. Trimming stripped 9 bases from V and 3 bases from J, with 14 bases between. CDR3 length: 13 amino acids. CDR3 residues: CASSYYREETQYF. CDR3 nucleotides: TGTGCCAGTTCCTACTACAGGGAAGAGACCCAGTACTTC. Looking up the rest from reference TRBV11-2 and TRBJ2-5 gives the full variable domain: EAGVAQSPRYKIIEKRQSVAFWCNPISGHATLYWYQQILGQGPKLLIQFQNNGVVDDSQLPKDRFSAERLKGVDSTLKIQPAKLEDSAVYLCASSYYREETQYFGPGTRLLVL.

V is TRBV11-1 and J is TRBJ1-5; D unclear. V was clipped by 1 base and J by 6 bases, with 7 bases between them. Germline loops: CDR1 SGHAT, CDR2 FQDESV (reference sequence). CDR3 length: 13 residues. CDR3 coding DNA: TGTGCCAGCAGCTTAGATCGGGGTCAGCCCCAGCATTTT. Amino acid sequence: CASSLDRGQPQHF.

The chain joins TRBV2 to TRBJ1-1; perhaps TRBD1 as D (5 bases). Looked up from germline, CDR1 is SNHLY and CDR2 is FYNNEI. The length of the CDR3 is 17 residues. V was cut by 4 bases and J by 0 bases, with 18 bases left in between. The CDR3 nucleotides read TGTGCCAGCAGTGGATCAGGGAATAGGCTTGTGAACACTGAAGCTTTCTTT. This translates into CASSGSGNRLVNTEAFF. The full variable domain, its missing parts supplied by reference TRBV2 and TRBJ1-1, is EPEVTQTPSHQVTQMGQEVILRCVPISNHLYFYWYRQILGQKVEFLVSFYNNEISEKSEIFDDQFSVERPDGSNFTLKIRSTKLEDSAMYFCASSGSGNRLVNTEAFFGQGTRLTVV.

The V gene is TRBV5-4, the J gene TRBJ2-2; D is ambiguous. CDR1 and CDR2 (germline): SGHNT, YYREEE (reference sequence). Trimming took off 1 base at V and 6 bases at J, with 13 bases between the two ends. This CDR3 has 15 amino acids. CDR3 nucleotide sequence: TGTGCCAGCAGCTTGCAGAATTCAGTCTCCGGGGAGCTGTTTTTT. This codes for CASSLQNSVSGELFF.

The chain recombines TRBV5-4 with TRBJ1-1; D possibly corresponds to TRBD1 (5 bases). CDR3 length: 14 residues. The V end lost 4 bases, the J end lost 4 bases, and 14 bases lay between the germline ends. Looked up from germline, CDR1 is SGHNT and CDR2 is YYREEE (reference sequence). Written as DNA, the CDR3 is TGTGCCAGCAGCCCGCCCTCAGGGTCCACTGAAGCTTTCTTT. It encodes CASSPPSGSTEAFF. Full variable domain (missing parts from reference TRBV5-4 and TRBJ1-1): ETGVTQSPTHLIKTRGQQVTLRCSSQSGHNTVSWYQQALGQGPQFIFQYYREEENGRGNFPPRFSGLQFPNYSSELNVNALELDDSALYLCASSPPSGSTEAFFGQGTRLTVV.

J is TRBJ2-2 and V is TRBV9; D perhaps matches TRBD1 (5 bases). Germline V gene data show CDR1 as SGDLS and CDR2 as YYNGEE. CDR3 size: 16 residues. The ends were cut back, 3 bases at V and 0 bases at J, with 12 bases in the middle. CDR3 in amino acids: CASSAQGMANTGELFF. The CDR3 nucleotides are TGTGCCAGCAGCGCCCAGGGTATGGCGAACACCGGGGAGCTGTTTTTT.

J is TRBJ2-7 and V is TRBV29-1; D perhaps matches TRBD2 (5 bases). The germline V and J ends were trimmed by 4 bases and 5 bases, with 9 bases remaining between them. Germline CDR1 SQVTM, CDR2 ANQGSEA. CDR3 length: 11 amino acids. CDR3 DNA: TGCAGCGTTGGGAGGCTCCACGAGCAGTACTTC. Its translation is CSVGRLHEQYF.

The gene calls are TRBV7-9 and TRBJ1-5; the D gene is possibly TRBD1 (6 bases). V was shortened by 6 bases and J by 2 bases, with 11 bases between the two germline ends. Germline CDR1 and CDR2: SEHNR and FQNEAQ (reference sequence). The CDR3 totals 14 residues. This chain's CDR3 is CASSTGIGNQPQHF. CDR3 bases: TGTGCCAGCAGTACAGGGATAGGCAATCAGCCCCAGCATTTT.

The rearrangement uses TRBV9 and TRBJ2-5; a possible D gene is TRBD1 (6 bases). Trimming cost V 4 bases and J 4 bases, with 11 bases left between them. Germline-derived CDR1 and CDR2 are SGDLS and YYNGEE. The CDR3 runs 13 residues. The CDR3 loop is CASSLRQAETQYF. In DNA form, the CDR3 reads TGTGCCAGCAGCTTAAGACAGGCAGAGACCCAGTACTTC.

The CDR3 region has the DNA TGTGCCACCAGTTCTAGAGCAGAGAACACCGGGGAGCTGTTTTTT. This gives the protein CATSSRAENTGELFF. The rearrangement links TRBV24-1 to TRBJ2-2; D is ambiguous. V lost 6 bases to trimming and J lost 1 base, with 11 bases between them. Per the germline V gene, CDR1 is KGHDR and CDR2 is SFDVKD. The CDR3 extends over 15 amino acids.

The V and J genes are TRBV19 and TRBJ2-5; D may be TRBD1 (6 bases). Per the germline V gene, CDR1 is LNHDA and CDR2 is SQIVND (reference sequence). Trimming stripped 5 bases from V and 5 bases from J, with 12 bases between. CDR3 length equals 13 residues. The DNA for the CDR3 is TGTGCCAGTAGTCCGTCAACAGGGGAGACCCAGTACTTC. This sequence encodes CASSPSTGETQYF.

A single count supports this clone. As DNA, the CDR3 is TGTGCCAGCAGGGACAGGGGGGATGAAAAACTGTTTTTT. Translating it yields CASRDRGDEKLFF. The chain recombines TRBV27 with TRBJ1-4; 10 bases match TRBD1. Germline V CDR1 and CDR2: MNHEY, SMNVEV (reference sequence). The trim removed 6 bases at V and 6 bases at J, leaving 1 base unmatched. CDR3 length equals 13 residues.

V and J are TRBV6-5 and TRBJ2-1, with 7 bases fitting TRBD2. CDR3 length: 13 amino acids. With 6 bases clipped from V and 9 bases from J, the junction kept 8 bases outside the gene matches. Germline values: CDR1 MNHEY, CDR2 SVGAGI. CDR3 protein: CASRGTIRAEQFF. The CDR3 DNA reads TGTGCCAGCAGGGGGACTATTCGGGCTGAGCAGTTCTTC.

The rearrangement uses TRBV6-2 or TRBV6-3 and TRBJ2-1; 8 bases fit TRBD2. With V trimmed by 6 bases and J by 6 bases, 10 bases remained unmatched. Germline CDR1 is MNHEY and CDR2 is SVGEGT. This CDR3 region has 15 residues. The CDR3, as DNA: TGTGCCAGCAGCCCCCTTCGGGGGGGTAGCAATGAGCAGTTCTTC. Amino acid sequence: CASSPLRGGSNEQFF.